Each of the 21 T cell receptor beta chains below was sequenced from the same sample in a study of blood T cell repertoires in COVID-19. The repertoire was sequenced with immunoSEQ multiplex PCR; TCRdb's copy has only in-frame clones and lacks some. The sample has around 250,000 clones, more than 85% seen once; the top ten hold 6% to 9%. Material for sequencing was peripheral blood. The receptors shown here come from a woman in her 70s with active or convalescent COVID-19.

The CDR3 region has the DNA TGTGCCAGCAGCCGGACTAGTAGGTACAATGAGCAGTTCTTC. Translated, it gives CASSRTSRYNEQFF. The chain couples TRBV5-8 to TRBJ2-1, with 7 bases fitting TRBD2. Germline V CDR1 and CDR2: SGHTS, YDEGEE. There are 14 residues in the CDR3. Unmatched junction bases numbered 5, after V lost 4 bases and J lost 4 bases.

The chain employs TRBV11-3 and TRBJ2-1; TRBD2 matches at 10 bases. In germline, CDR1 is SGHNT, CDR2 YENEEA. The CDR3 loop spans 16 amino acids. The J segment lost 9 bases and the V segment lost 5 bases, leaving 13 bases of the junction unmatched. The CDR3 bases are TGTGCCAGCAGCGGCGCGAGCGGGGGGGCCGAAGGTGAGCAGTTCTTC. Translated, it gives CASSGASGGAEGEQFF.

The CDR3 sequence: CASSPGERSSYEQYF. The CDR3 DNA sequence: TGCGCCAGCAGCCCTGGGGAGAGAAGTTCCTACGAGCAGTACTTC. This chain connects TRBV5-1 to TRBJ2-7, with D possibly being TRBD2 (5 bases). V lost 4 bases and J 1 base, leaving 15 bases between the germline ends. Per the germline V gene, CDR1 is SGHRS and CDR2 is YFSETQ. The CDR3 has 15 residues.

The chain combines TRBV5-6 with TRBJ1-6; tentatively, D is TRBD1 (5 bases). V lost 3 bases to trimming and J lost 14 bases, with 12 bases between them. In germline, CDR1 is SGHDT, CDR2 YYEEEE. CDR3 length: 12 residues. Here the CDR3 reads CASSWGGTALHF. The CDR3 coding sequence is TGTGCCAGCAGCTGGGGGGGGACGGCCCTCCACTTT. Combining the CDR3 with reference TRBV5-6 and TRBJ1-6 gives the whole variable domain DAGVTQSPTHLIKTRGQQVTLRCSPKSGHDTVSWYQQALGQGPQFIFQYYEEEERQRGNFPDRFSGHQFPNYSSELNVNALLLGDSALYLCASSWGGTALHFGNGTRLTVT.

The J gene is TRBJ1-4, the V gene TRBV3-1 (or the pseudogene TRBV3-2); the D gene is possibly TRBD1 (6 bases). Germline CDR1 is LGHDT and CDR2 is YNNKEL (reference sequence). V dropped 8 bases and J dropped 8 bases, with 18 bases sitting between them. This CDR3 has 14 amino acids. The CDR3 DNA follows: TGTGCCAGCGGTATAACAGGGAGGGGAGAAAAACTGTTTTTT. It is translated as CASGITGRGEKLFF.

This clone was recorded a few times. This chain connects TRBV19 to TRBJ1-2, with a weak D call TRBD1 (6 bases). This CDR3 is 13 amino acids long. V lost 6 bases to trimming and J lost 4 bases, with 12 bases between them. In germline, CDR1 is LNHDA, CDR2 SQIVND (reference sequence). The CDR3 loop reads CASRTQGPYGYTF. The CDR3 DNA reads as TGTGCCAGTAGAACCCAGGGGCCCTATGGCTACACCTTC.

V is TRBV6-5 and J is TRBJ1-3; a possible D gene is TRBD1 (6 bases). Germline CDR1 and CDR2: MNHEY and SVGAGI. The CDR3 is 13 residues long. Trimming removed 8 bases from V and 0 bases from J, with 8 bases in between. The CDR3 DNA is TGTGCCAGCGGGGGCCTCTCTGGAAACACCATATATTTT. Protein sequence: CASGGLSGNTIYF.

The J gene is TRBJ2-1, the V gene TRBV11-3, with D unclear. The V and J ends lost 0 bases and 12 bases respectively, with 9 bases between them. CDR1 and CDR2 from the germline V gene are SGHNT and YENEEA. The CDR3 is 12 amino acids. CDR3 DNA: TGTGCCAGCAGCTTAGATGGCTCTTTGCAGTTCTTC. Translated: CASSLDGSLQFF.

The chain has TRBV6-2 or TRBV6-3 and TRBJ2-1; 9 positions match TRBD2. The CDR3 covers 16 residues. The J segment lost 5 bases and the V segment lost 6 bases, leaving 11 bases of the junction unmatched. The germline V gene encodes CDR1 MNHEY and CDR2 SVGEGT. The CDR3 DNA is TGTGCCAGCAGCCTGCTCCAGGGACTAGCTAACAATGAGCAGTTCTTC. Encoded protein: CASSLLQGLANNEQFF.

The chain couples TRBV9 to TRBJ2-3; 8 bases are a match to TRBD2. V trimming: 0 bases; J trimming: 6 bases; junction bases outside the gene matches: 3. Looked up from germline, CDR1 is SGDLS and CDR2 is YYNGEE. This CDR3 is 14 amino acids long. For the CDR3, the DNA is TGTGCCAGCAGCGTAGGGCCTAGCGGGGATACGCAGTATTTT. Protein product: CASSVGPSGDTQYF. The full variable domain, its missing parts supplied by reference TRBV9 and TRBJ2-3, is DSGVTQTPKHLITATGQRVTLRCSPRSGDLSVYWYQQSLDQGLQFLIQYYNGEERAKGNILERFSAQQFPDLHSELNLSSLELGDSALYFCASSVGPSGDTQYFGPGTRLTVL.

The chain joins TRBV5-1 to TRBJ1-2; 7 bases fit TRBD1. The V segment lost 4 bases and the J segment 4 bases; nucleotides outside the gene matches: 4. Germline CDR1 and CDR2: SGHRS and YFSETQ. This CDR3 region has 13 residues. The CDR3 DNA follows: TGCGCCAGCAGCCCCGGACAGGCCTATGGCTACACCTTC. The encoded protein is CASSPGQAYGYTF.

This clone was observed a few times. The chain uses TRBV7-2 and TRBJ1-1; D call uncertain. With 2 bases removed from V and 4 bases from J, the gap between germline ends came to 11 bases. The CDR3 is 14 amino acids. Germline-derived CDR1 and CDR2 are SGHTA and FQGNSA. This CDR3 reads CASSLMTEGTEAFF. In nucleotides, the CDR3 is TGTGCCAGCAGCTTAATGACGGAGGGCACTGAAGCTTTCTTT.

The rearrangement joins TRBV10-3 to TRBJ1-5; no firm D call. Germline loops: CDR1 ENHRY, CDR2 SYGVKD. The CDR3 is 13 residues long. V dropped 6 bases and J dropped 4 bases, with 10 bases sitting between them. CDR3 nucleotides: TGTGCCATCAGAAGCAGCGAGAATCAGCCCCAGCATTTT. Translation gives CAIRSSENQPQHF.

V usage is TRBV6-1 and J usage is TRBJ1-4; a weak D match, TRBD1 (5 bases). V lost 1 base and J 0 bases, leaving 12 bases between the germline ends. This CDR3 spans 17 amino acids. The germline V gene encodes CDR1 MNHNS and CDR2 SASEGT. The CDR3 protein is CASSEGWGFSTNEKLFF. As DNA, the CDR3 is TGTGCCAGCAGTGAAGGGTGGGGCTTCTCAACTAATGAAAAACTGTTTTTT.

This chain uses TRBV29-1 with TRBJ1-5; TRBD1 aligns across 8 bases. Unmatched junction bases numbered 5, after V lost 6 bases and J lost 7 bases. The CDR3 contains 12 residues. Germline V gives CDR1 SQVTM, CDR2 ANQGSEA. The CDR3 sequence: CSVGQGGQPQHF. The CDR3 DNA is TGCAGCGTCGGACAGGGTGGGCAGCCCCAGCATTTT.

Only a few counts were recorded for this clone. The chain uses TRBV14 and TRBJ2-7, with D possibly TRBD1 on 5 matching bases. The CDR3 consists of 15 residues. Germline loops: CDR1 SGHDN, CDR2 FVKESK. The ends were cut back, 1 base at V and 0 bases at J, with 10 bases in the middle. The CDR3 DNA is TGTGCCAGCAGCCAAGGCAGGGTCAACTCCTACGAGCAGTACTTC. Protein product: CASSQGRVNSYEQYF.

This clone came up once. This chain connects TRBV5-5 to TRBJ1-3; D is unclear. The CDR3 totals 16 residues. The V gene's germline CDR1 is SGHKS and CDR2 YYEKEE (reference sequence). The V end lost 2 bases, the J end lost 0 bases, and 12 bases lay between the germline ends. As DNA, the CDR3 is TGTGCCAGCAGCTTTCCCCGAGCCGCCTCTGGAAACACCATATATTTT. Translating gives CASSFPRAASGNTIYF.

The chain employs TRBV5-4 and TRBJ2-7; 10 bases match TRBD2. CDR3 length: 16 residues. The junction had 5 bases not matched to a gene; V was cut back by 0 bases and J by 2 bases. Germline V gene sequence: CDR1 SGHNT, CDR2 YYREEE (reference sequence). The CDR3 DNA reads TGTGCCAGCAGCTTGGCCGGTCTAGCGGGGGCCTACGAGCAGTACTTC. Amino acids: CASSLAGLAGAYEQYF. Supplemented by reference TRBV5-4 and TRBJ2-7, the full variable domain reads ETGVTQSPTHLIKTRGQQVTLRCSSQSGHNTVSWYQQALGQGPQFIFQYYREEENGRGNFPPRFSGLQFPNYSSELNVNALELDDSALYLCASSLAGLAGAYEQYFGPGTRLTVT.

V is TRBV2 and J is TRBJ1-6, with 7 bases lining up with TRBD1. CDR3 size: 14 residues. Germline CDR1 reads SNHLY; CDR2 reads FYNNEI. V dropped 6 bases and J dropped 9; count of bases not matched to a gene: 8. In DNA, the CDR3 is TGTGCCAGCAGGGGACAGACGCCTGGTTCACCCCTCCACTTT. It specifies CASRGQTPGSPLHF. The full variable domain, in which reference TRBV2 and TRBJ1-6 provide the parts outside the CDR3, is EPEVTQTPSHQVTQMGQEVILRCVPISNHLYFYWYRQILGQKVEFLVSFYNNEISEKSEIFDDQFSVERPDGSNFTLKIRSTKLEDSAMYFCASRGQTPGSPLHFGNGTRLTVT.

The chain is built from TRBV7-2 and TRBJ2-3, with D unresolved. Germline CDR1 is SGHTA and CDR2 is FQGNSA. The CDR3 covers 12 residues. V lost 11 bases to trimming and J lost 2 bases, with 11 bases between them. The CDR3: CAGGPTTDTQYF. CDR3 coding DNA: TGTGCCGGCGGCCCGACCACAGATACGCAGTATTTT.

The chain recombines TRBV2 with TRBJ1-2; 7 bases map to TRBD1. Losses at the gene ends were 6 bases for V and 4 bases for J; bases not matched to a gene: 8. This CDR3 comprises 14 residues. Germline V gene sequence: CDR1 SNHLY, CDR2 FYNNEI. The CDR3 sequence: CASRLSGTAYGYTF. The CDR3 DNA reads as TGTGCCAGCAGATTATCCGGGACAGCCTATGGCTACACCTTC.